This T cell receptor (beta chain) was retrieved from a study of T cell responses to AZD1222 COVID-19 vaccine. Germline lookup yields CDR1 SNHLY and CDR2 FYNNEI. This CDR3 spans 15 amino acids. The V gene lost 2 bases and the J gene lost 2 bases, with 10 bases spanning the gap. Clones were read by immunoSEQ multiplex PCR, and TCRdb kept only the in-frame ones, dropping some. This sample has 85,000 to 90,000 clones, with roughly 90% found just once. The V gene is TRBV2, the J gene TRBJ1-5; no reliable D call. This sequence was found in an adult in good health. Sequences were derived from peripheral blood, sampled on day 0 of AZD1222 vaccination. DNA for the CDR3: TGTGCCAGCAGTGAACCCGATAATGGCAATCAGCCCCAGCATTTT. This sequence encodes CASSEPDNGNQPQHF.